This paragraph covers one T cell receptor beta chain sequence. Its antigen remains unknown. TCRdb's copy holds only in-frame clones and misses some; the assay was immunoSEQ multiplex PCR. The table includes 160,000 or so clones, around four fifths detected once. This record belongs to a study of cytomegalovirus exposure and HLA in healthy donors. Findings and limits, study-wide: Cytomegalovirus status, reportedly, was diagnosed with high specificity and sensitivity by the classifier. The CMV antigen specificity of a few CMV-associated chains was confirmed through in vitro analysis.

The sample consisted of PBMCs. This clonotype was sampled from a man aged 30 to 39 in good health and CMV-seropositive.

CDR3 residues: CASSWTGGGQPQHF. The CDR3, as DNA: TGTGCCAGCAGTTGGACAGGGGGCGGTCAGCCCCAGCATTTT. This sequence joins TRBV6-5 and TRBJ1-5; TRBD1 aligns across 11 bases. Germline loops: CDR1 MNHEY, CDR2 SVGAGI. The CDR3 runs 14 residues. J gave up 6 bases and V 4 bases, and 2 bases lay outside the gene matches.